The 30 T cell receptor beta chains below all came from one sample that was sequenced in a study of T cells in Graves' hyperthyroidism and ophthalmopathy (dated by TCRdb to about 2019). Library preparation was by multiplex PCR. These reads were obtained on an Illumina HiSeq 2000. The TCR beta CDR3 regions were amplified from the RNA transcripts. For the first round of RT-PCR on the TCR CDR3, the HTBI primer set was used together with the Qiagen OneStep RT-PCR kit. TCRdb passed the public sequencing reads through fastp at Q25 and MiXCR, retaining productive beta sequences. Rows are combined by CDR3 protein, so each entry shows the most common genes and DNA. For this sample the table gives approximately 530,000 distinct CDR3 sequences, of which around 17% were detected only once. The top ten clonotypes cover around a sixth of the sample. The sequenced material came from blood. The origin of the receptors is a woman aged 18-29 years with Graves' hyperthyroidism.

The chain joins TRBV6-1 to TRBJ2-5; D may be TRBD1 (5 bases). The CDR3 spans 13 residues. V shed 10 bases and J shed 5 bases, with 17 bases lying between them. The germline gives CDR1 MNHNS, CDR2 SASEGT. CDR3 protein: CAIRPRAGETQYF. The DNA for the CDR3 is TGTGCCATAAGGCCCAGGGCAGGGGAGACCCAGTACTTC.

This chain connects TRBV28 to TRBJ1-5, with D perhaps TRBD1 (5 bases). There are 14 residues in the CDR3. Looked up from germline, CDR1 is MDHEN and CDR2 is SYDVKM. Between the trimmed V and J ends, which lost 2 bases and 8 bases, there was a span of 13 bases. The CDR3 sequence is CASSLGGGREPQHF. The CDR3 bases are TGTGCCAGCAGTTTAGGGGGTGGGAGGGAGCCCCAGCATTTT.

Many counts were recorded for this clonotype. The chain couples TRBV10-3 to TRBJ1-5; D is unclear. Trimming removed 5 bases from V and 1 base from J, with 6 bases in between. Germline V lookup: CDR1 ENHRY, CDR2 SYGVKD. This CDR3 has 13 residues. This CDR3 is CAISKGSNQPQHF. CDR3 coding DNA: TGTGCCATCAGTAAGGGAAGCAATCAGCCCCAGCATTTT.

This clonotype was observed a few times. This chain uses TRBV2 with TRBJ1-6; D remains unclear. This CDR3 is built from 14 residues. V lost 6 bases, J lost 7 bases, and 13 bases lay in between. From germline, CDR1 is SNHLY and CDR2 FYNNEI. The CDR3 loop reads CASRVPRPNSPLHF. DNA for the CDR3: TGTGCCAGCAGGGTCCCGCGCCCCAATTCACCCCTCCACTTT. Supplemented by reference TRBV2 and TRBJ1-6, the full variable domain reads EPEVTQTPSHQVTQMGQEVILRCVPISNHLYFYWYRQILGQKVEFLVSFYNNEISEKSEIFDDQFSVERPDGSNFTLKIRSTKLEDSAMYFCASRVPRPNSPLHFGNGTRLTVT.

This clonotype showed up many times. This chain connects TRBV5-1 to TRBJ2-1; the D gene is possibly TRBD1 (5 bases). The germline V gene has CDR1 SGHRS and CDR2 YFSETQ. The CDR3 is made up of 14 amino acids. Trimming took 1 base from V and 5 from J, leaving 10 bases between them. CDR3 loop: CASSLMGPNNEQFF. Written as DNA, the CDR3 is TGCGCCAGCAGCTTGATGGGGCCCAACAATGAGCAGTTCTTC.

This clonotype has more than one count but fewer than ten. The CDR3, as DNA: TGTGCCAGCAGTCCGTCCTACACCGGGGAGCTGTTTTTT. Translation gives CASSPSYTGELFF. The chain uses TRBV6-2 or TRBV6-3 and TRBJ2-2; D is unresolved. Between the trimmed V and J ends, which lost 5 bases and 3 bases, there was a span of 7 bases. Looked up from germline, CDR1 is MNHEY and CDR2 is SVGEGT. The CDR3 loop spans 13 amino acids.

A few counts support this clonotype. The chain carries TRBV6-1 and TRBJ1-2; D gene unclear. The CDR3 sequence is 13 residues long. Germline V gene lookup returns CDR1 MNHNS and CDR2 SASEGT. V lost 5 bases and J lost 0, with 7 bases in between. CDR3 sequence (DNA): TGTGCCAGCAGTACAGAAGCTAACTATGGCTACACCTTC. It yields the protein CASSTEANYGYTF.

The V call is TRBV5-5, the J call TRBJ2-7; 14 bases align to TRBD2. The CDR3 is 16 residues long. CDR1 and CDR2 from the germline V gene are SGHKS and YYEKEE (reference sequence). Unmatched junction bases numbered 9, after V lost 4 bases and J lost 6 bases. The CDR3 sequence is CASSGTGTSGSGEQYF. The DNA of the CDR3 is TGTGCCAGCAGCGGGACCGGGACTAGCGGGAGTGGCGAGCAGTACTTC.

This clonotype appeared a few times. The chain links TRBV4-2 to TRBJ2-7; D call uncertain. CDR3 length equals 14 residues. V gave up 4 bases and J gave up 1 base, with 11 bases separating them. CDR1 is LGHNA, CDR2 YNFKEQ, per germline. This chain's CDR3 is CASSLKGTSYEQYF. CDR3 bases: TGTGCCAGCAGCCTAAAGGGAACGTCCTACGAGCAGTACTTC.

This clonotype was observed a few times. Since a much larger clone is just one base distant, this may be a read error. This sequence joins TRBV5-1 and TRBJ1-1; 7 bases map to TRBD1. Germline V CDR1 and CDR2: SGHRS, YFSETQ. CDR3 length: 13 amino acids. CDR3 residues: CAGSLQGDTEAFF. CDR3 DNA: TGCGCCGGCAGCTTGCAGGGGGACACTGAAGCTTTCTTT.

This clonotype occurred many times. The chain carries TRBV28 and TRBJ2-3; 9 positions match TRBD2. The CDR3 is 15 residues long. With V trimmed by 6 bases and J by 6 bases, 10 bases remained unmatched. The germline V gene encodes CDR1 MDHEN and CDR2 SYDVKM. CDR3 region: CASSPGWAGGDTQYF. The CDR3 DNA follows: TGTGCCAGCAGCCCGGGATGGGCGGGGGGGGATACGCAGTATTTT.

This clonotype was counted many times. This chain joins TRBV7-2 and TRBJ2-7, with 8 bases identical to TRBD1. CDR1 is SGHTA, CDR2 FQGNSA, per germline. V lost 2 bases to trimming and J lost 4 bases; unmatched junction nucleotides: 4. The CDR3 contains 14 residues. This chain's CDR3 is CASSLQGAQYEQYF. The CDR3 region has the DNA TGTGCCAGCAGCTTACAGGGGGCGCAGTACGAGCAGTACTTC.

This clonotype has only a few counts. The rearrangement uses TRBV12-5 and TRBJ2-1, with 7 bases lining up with TRBD1. V lost 6 bases, J lost 6 bases, and 2 bases stayed unmatched. The CDR3 consists of 12 residues. Germline CDR1 is LGHNT and CDR2 is FRNRAP. The CDR3 sequence is CASGYRGNEQFF. Written as DNA, the CDR3 is TGTGCTAGTGGATACAGGGGCAATGAGCAGTTCTTC.

This clonotype has more than one count but fewer than ten. The chain employs TRBV5-1 and TRBJ1-2; tentatively, D is TRBD1 (5 bases). This CDR3 comprises 15 residues. Trimming stripped 0 bases from V and 2 bases from J, with 11 bases between. Germline CDR1 SGHRS, CDR2 YFSETQ. This CDR3 reads CASSLGGAENYGYTF. CDR3 sequence (DNA): TGCGCCAGCAGCTTGGGGGGCGCAGAAAACTATGGCTACACCTTC.

This clonotype turned up a few times. The conserved phenylalanine or tryptophan is not found at the CDR3 terminus, so this likely reflects a read error. The chain recombines TRBV20-1 with TRBJ2-1; D ambiguous. With 0 bases removed from V and 3 bases from J, the gap between germline ends came to 9 bases. Germline CDR1 reads DFQATT; CDR2 reads SNEGSKA (reference sequence). The CDR3 has 14 amino acids. The CDR3 DNA is TGCAGTGCTAGAGATGGAGACGGCTACAATGAGCAGTTCCTC. This sequence encodes CSARDGDGYNEQFL.

This clonotype turned up a few times. V gene TRBV19 combines with J gene TRBJ2-1, with D tentatively TRBD1 (7 bases). The germline V gene encodes CDR1 LNHDA and CDR2 SQIVND (reference sequence). This CDR3 has 15 residues. V was trimmed by 3 bases and J by 2 bases, leaving 11 bases between them. This chain's CDR3 is CASSMRGQPYNEQFF. CDR3 in DNA: TGTGCCAGTAGTATGCGGGGACAGCCCTACAATGAGCAGTTCTTC.

This clonotype was detected ten times or more. This rearrangement joins TRBV7-2 to TRBJ2-2, with D uncertain. The V gene lost 5 bases and the J gene lost 1 base, with 8 bases spanning the gap. The germline V gene encodes CDR1 SGHTA and CDR2 FQGNSA. This CDR3 has 14 amino acids. Written as DNA, the CDR3 is TGTGCCAGCAGCCTTGTGAGGAACACCGGGGAGCTGTTTTTT. Translation gives CASSLVRNTGELFF.

The rearrangement links TRBV7-3 to TRBJ2-2; the D is unclear. The CDR3 length is 16 residues. Trimming took off 1 base at V and 0 bases at J, with 9 bases between the two ends. Germline CDR1 and CDR2: SGHTA and FQGTGA. This CDR3 is CASSLKPRANTGELFF. The CDR3 DNA reads as TGTGCCAGCAGCTTAAAACCTAGGGCGAACACCGGGGAGCTGTTTTTT.

The chain links TRBV6-2 or TRBV6-3 to TRBJ2-5, with D hard to call. Per the germline V gene, CDR1 is MNHEY and CDR2 is SVGEGT. V was trimmed by 4 bases and J by 7 bases, leaving 7 bases between them. CDR3 length: 11 amino acids. The CDR3 DNA is TGTGCCAGCAGTTTAAAGTCGACCCAGTACTTC. Encoded protein: CASSLKSTQYF.

There are a few counts of this clonotype. This chain connects TRBV20-1 to TRBJ2-3; 7 nucleotides agree with TRBD2. The V segment lost 3 bases and the J segment 4 bases; nucleotides outside the gene matches: 7. In germline, CDR1 is DFQATT, CDR2 SNEGSKA (reference sequence). The CDR3 consists of 14 residues. CDR3 sequence reads: CSARLVGGADTQYF. The CDR3 DNA is TGCAGTGCTAGGCTTGTGGGAGGGGCAGATACGCAGTATTTT.

The rearrangement links TRBV24-1 to TRBJ1-5; D may be TRBD1 (6 bases). This CDR3 contains 19 residues. Germline CDR1 is KGHDR and CDR2 is SFDVKD. V shed 1 base and J shed 0 bases, with 18 bases lying between them. The DNA of the CDR3 is TGTGCCACCAGTGATTTTGGGACACCGAGGATTTCTAGCAATCAGCCCCAGCATTTT. It translates to CATSDFGTPRISSNQPQHF.

This clonotype was seen repeatedly, ten times or more. The chain has TRBV28 and TRBJ2-1; perhaps TRBD2 as D (5 bases). This CDR3 contains 13 residues. CDR1 and CDR2 from the germline V gene are MDHEN and SYDVKM. Trimming removed 3 bases from V and 10 bases from J, with 13 bases in between. CDR3 protein: CASSFTRPLEQFF. The CDR3 coding sequence is TGTGCCAGCAGTTTTACTAGACCGCTCGAGCAGTTCTTC.

This clonotype was counted between two and nine times. The chain joins TRBV29-1 to TRBJ2-3; TRBD1 or TRBD2 may be the D gene (6 bases each). Trimming cost V 5 bases and J 6 bases, with 24 bases left between them. The CDR3 is made up of 16 amino acids. Germline V gives CDR1 SQVTM, CDR2 ANQGSEA. The CDR3 DNA is TGCAGCGTTTTTCCCGCCGCCGCGCGAGGGGGGGATACGCAGTATTTT. Translation: CSVFPAAARGGDTQYF.

This clonotype was recorded many times. The rearrangement joins TRBV6-1 to TRBJ2-7; D is possibly TRBD1 (5 bases). This CDR3 contains 15 residues. CDR1 is MNHNS and CDR2 is SASEGT in the germline V gene. The V end was cut by 6 bases, the J end by 6 bases, with 21 bases between. As DNA, the CDR3 is TGTGCCAGCAGACAGGACGGAGCCTCGGCCGGCGAGCAGTACTTC. It translates to CASRQDGASAGEQYF.

The chain carries TRBV7-2 and TRBJ1-2; D call uncertain. CDR1 is SGHTA and CDR2 is FQGNSA in the germline V gene. The V end was cut by 9 bases, the J end by 8 bases, with 16 bases between. The CDR3 consists of 12 residues. The DNA of the CDR3 is TGTGCCAGTAGCCCAGGCCGGTTGGGCTACACCTTC. Its protein product is CASSPGRLGYTF.

This clonotype has at least ten counts. J is TRBJ2-7 and V is TRBV20-1, with TRBD2 as a possible D gene (6 bases). V gave up 3 bases and J gave up 6 bases, with 12 bases separating them. In germline, CDR1 is DFQATT, CDR2 SNEGSKA (reference sequence). The CDR3 runs to 12 residues. CDR3 region: CSARDYPSEQYF. CDR3 nucleotides: TGCAGTGCTAGGGACTACCCTTCCGAGCAGTACTTC.

The V gene is TRBV6-5, the J gene TRBJ2-3; 15 bases line up with TRBD2. J lost 1 base, V lost 0 bases, and 5 bases had no gene match. The CDR3 consists of 19 residues. In germline, CDR1 is MNHEY, CDR2 SVGAGI. CDR3 DNA sequence: TGTGCCAGCAGTTACTCAGGACTAGCGGGGGGGCCAGGCACAGATACGCAGTATTTT. This gives the protein CASSYSGLAGGPGTDTQYF.

In the case of this clonotype: Being one base from a much bigger clone, this may be a read error. The chain carries TRBV10-3 and TRBJ1-2, with D unresolved. Looked up from germline, CDR1 is ENHRY and CDR2 is SYGVKD. Trimming took off 7 bases at V and 10 bases at J, with 16 bases between the two ends. This CDR3 spans 12 amino acids. Written as DNA, the CDR3 is TGTGCCATCACCGGAGCGGCCCCTGACTACACCTTC. It specifies CAITGAAPDYTF.

The J gene is TRBJ2-1, the V gene TRBV24-1; TRBD2 matches at 14 bases. The CDR3 runs 16 residues. Trimming removed 6 bases from V and 6 bases from J; junction bases left unmatched: 6. Germline values: CDR1 KGHDR, CDR2 SFDVKD. CDR3 in amino acids: CATSPWTSGGSNEQFF. Written as DNA, the CDR3 is TGTGCCACCAGTCCTTGGACTAGCGGGGGGTCCAATGAGCAGTTCTTC.

In its sample, this clonotype was seen many times. This sequence joins TRBV7-2 and TRBJ2-7; D may be TRBD1 (5 bases). The CDR3 runs to 15 residues. CDR1 is SGHTA and CDR2 is FQGNSA in the germline V gene. V shed 7 bases and J shed 6 bases, with 22 bases lying between them. The CDR3 nucleotides read TGTGCCAGCACCCTGGGGCTCGGTACGTCCAGCGAGCAGTACTTC. Its translation is CASTLGLGTSSEQYF.